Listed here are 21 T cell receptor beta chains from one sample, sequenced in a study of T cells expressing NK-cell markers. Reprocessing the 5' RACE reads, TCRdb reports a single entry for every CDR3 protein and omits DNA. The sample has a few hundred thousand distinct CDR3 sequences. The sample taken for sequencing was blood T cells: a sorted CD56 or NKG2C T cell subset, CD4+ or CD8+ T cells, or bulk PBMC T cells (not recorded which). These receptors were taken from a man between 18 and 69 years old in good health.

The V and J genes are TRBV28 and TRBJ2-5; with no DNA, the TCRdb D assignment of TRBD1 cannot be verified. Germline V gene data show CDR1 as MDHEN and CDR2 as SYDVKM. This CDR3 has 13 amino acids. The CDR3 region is CASSQDRIETQYF.

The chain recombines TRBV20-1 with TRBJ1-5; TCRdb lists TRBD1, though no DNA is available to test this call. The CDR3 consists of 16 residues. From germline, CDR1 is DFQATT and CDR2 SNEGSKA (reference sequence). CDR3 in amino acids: CSDPTKEGVLNQPQHF.

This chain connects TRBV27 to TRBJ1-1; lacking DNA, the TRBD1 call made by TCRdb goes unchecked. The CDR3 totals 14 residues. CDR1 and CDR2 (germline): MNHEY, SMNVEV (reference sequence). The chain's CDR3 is CASSPPGQGSEAFF.

CDR3 sequence reads: CASSRRDGYFYEQYF. This rearrangement joins TRBV6-1 to TRBJ2-7; with no DNA, the TCRdb D assignment of TRBD1 cannot be verified. Germline V gene sequence: CDR1 MNHNS, CDR2 SASEGT. CDR3 size: 15 residues.

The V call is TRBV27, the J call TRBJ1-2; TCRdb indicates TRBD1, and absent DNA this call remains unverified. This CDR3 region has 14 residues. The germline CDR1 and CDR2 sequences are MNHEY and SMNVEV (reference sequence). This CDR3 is CASRAQGGFYGYTF.

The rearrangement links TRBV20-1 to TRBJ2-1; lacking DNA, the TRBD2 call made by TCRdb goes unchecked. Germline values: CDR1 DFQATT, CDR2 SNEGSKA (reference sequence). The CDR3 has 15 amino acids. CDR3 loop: CSAPKGLAGYNEQFF.

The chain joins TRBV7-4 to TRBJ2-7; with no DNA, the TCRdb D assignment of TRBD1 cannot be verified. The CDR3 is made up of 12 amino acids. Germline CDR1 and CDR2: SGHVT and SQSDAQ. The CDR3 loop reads CASSWTDVEQYF. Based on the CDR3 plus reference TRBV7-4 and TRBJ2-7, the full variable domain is GAGVSQSPRYKVAKRGRDVALRCDSISGHVTLYWYRQTLGQGSEVLTYSQSDAQRDKSGRPSGRFSAERPERSVSTLKIQRTEQGDSAVYLCASSWTDVEQYFGPGTRLTVT.

CDR3 sequence reads: CASSQVTGSGAGELFF. V usage is TRBV3-1 and J usage is TRBJ2-2; TCRdb picks TRBD2, but there is no DNA to check that call. CDR1 and CDR2 from the germline V gene are LGHDT and YNNKEL (reference sequence). This CDR3 contains 16 residues. The variable domain in full, completed from reference TRBV3-1 and TRBJ2-2, reads DTAVSQTPKYLVTQMGNDKSIKCEQNLGHDTMYWYKQDSKKFLKIMFSYNNKELIINETVPNRFSPKSPDKAHLNLHINSLELGDSAVYFCASSQVTGSGAGELFFGEGSRLTVL.

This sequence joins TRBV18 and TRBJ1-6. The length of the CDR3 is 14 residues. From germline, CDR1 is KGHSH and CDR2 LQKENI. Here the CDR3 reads CASSPRNSGSPLHF. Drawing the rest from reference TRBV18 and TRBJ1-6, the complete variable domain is NAGVMQNPRHLVRRRGQEARLRCSPMKGHSHVYWYRQLPEEGLKFMVYLQKENIIDESGMPKERFSAEFPKEGPSILRIQQVVRGDSAAYFCASSPRNSGSPLHFGNGTRLTVT.

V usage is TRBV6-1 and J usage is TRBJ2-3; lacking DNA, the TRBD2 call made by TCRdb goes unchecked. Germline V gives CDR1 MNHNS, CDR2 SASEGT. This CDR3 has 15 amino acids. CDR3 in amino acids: CGTQPIGESTDTQYF.

CDR3 amino acids: CASSRAGPVYEQYF. J is TRBJ2-7 and V is TRBV6-1; TCRdb's assignment of TRBD1 cannot be checked, as there is no DNA. From germline, CDR1 is MNHNS and CDR2 SASEGT. The CDR3 totals 14 residues.

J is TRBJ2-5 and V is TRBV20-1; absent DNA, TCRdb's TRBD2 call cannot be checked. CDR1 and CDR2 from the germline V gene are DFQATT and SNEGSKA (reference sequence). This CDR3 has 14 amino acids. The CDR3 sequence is CSARRTSVQETQYF.

CDR3 sequence: CASSDPADTQYF. The chain combines TRBV2 with TRBJ2-3; the D call of TRBD1 rests on TCRdb alone, since no DNA is present to check it. The germline CDR1 and CDR2 sequences are SNHLY and FYNNEI. This CDR3 is built from 12 residues.

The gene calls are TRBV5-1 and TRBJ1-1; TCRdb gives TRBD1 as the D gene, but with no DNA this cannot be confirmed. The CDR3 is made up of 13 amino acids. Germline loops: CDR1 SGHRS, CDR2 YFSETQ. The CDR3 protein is CASRNDRAGEAFF.

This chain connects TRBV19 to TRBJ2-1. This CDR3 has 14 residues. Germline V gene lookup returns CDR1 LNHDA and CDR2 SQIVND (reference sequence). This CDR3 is CASKRLAPYNEQFF.

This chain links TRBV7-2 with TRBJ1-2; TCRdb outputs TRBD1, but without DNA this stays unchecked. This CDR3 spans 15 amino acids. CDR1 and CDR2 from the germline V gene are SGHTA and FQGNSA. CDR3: CASSFTGGSGNGYTF.

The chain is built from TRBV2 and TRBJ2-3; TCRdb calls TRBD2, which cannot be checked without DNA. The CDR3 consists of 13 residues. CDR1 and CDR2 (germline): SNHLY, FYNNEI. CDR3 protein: CASKSGGYDTQYF.

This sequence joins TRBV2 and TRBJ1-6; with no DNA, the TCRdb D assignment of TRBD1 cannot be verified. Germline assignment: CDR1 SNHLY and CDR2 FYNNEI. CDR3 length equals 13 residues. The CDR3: CASNPDAGSPLHF.

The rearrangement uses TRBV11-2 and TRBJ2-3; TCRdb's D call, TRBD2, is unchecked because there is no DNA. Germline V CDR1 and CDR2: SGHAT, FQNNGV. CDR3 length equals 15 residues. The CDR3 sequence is CASCKRGGRTDTQYF.

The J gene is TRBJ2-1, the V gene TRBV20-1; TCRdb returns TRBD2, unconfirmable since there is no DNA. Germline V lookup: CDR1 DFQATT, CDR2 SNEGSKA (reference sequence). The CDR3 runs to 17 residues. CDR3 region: CSARDRVAGASYNEQFF.

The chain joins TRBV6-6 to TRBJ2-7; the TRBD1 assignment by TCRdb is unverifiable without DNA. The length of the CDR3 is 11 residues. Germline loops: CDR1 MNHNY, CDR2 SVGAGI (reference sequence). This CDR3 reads CASTLGGEQYF.